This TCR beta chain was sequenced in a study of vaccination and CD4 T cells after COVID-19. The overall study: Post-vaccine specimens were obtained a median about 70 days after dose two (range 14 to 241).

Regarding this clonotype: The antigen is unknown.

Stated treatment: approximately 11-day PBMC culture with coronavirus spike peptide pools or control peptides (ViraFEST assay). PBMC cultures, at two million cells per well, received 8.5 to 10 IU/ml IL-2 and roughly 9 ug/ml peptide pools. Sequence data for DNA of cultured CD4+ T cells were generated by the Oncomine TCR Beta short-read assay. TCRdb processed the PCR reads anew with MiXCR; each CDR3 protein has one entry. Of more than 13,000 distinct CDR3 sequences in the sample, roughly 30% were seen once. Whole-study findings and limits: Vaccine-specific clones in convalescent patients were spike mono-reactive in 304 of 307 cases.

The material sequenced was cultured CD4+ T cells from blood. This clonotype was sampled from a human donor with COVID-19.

The CDR3 DNA reads TGTGCCAGCAGCTTGGATGGAGCGGGGGGCCCGGATGCGCAGTATTTT. The encoded protein is CASSLDGAGGPDAQYF. The gene calls are TRBV11-2 and TRBJ2-3; 9 nucleotides agree with TRBD2. This CDR3 has 16 residues. CDR1 is SGHAT and CDR2 is FQNNGV in the germline V gene. V dropped 3 bases and J dropped 10; count of bases not matched to a gene: 14.